Below, one T cell receptor (beta chain) is given with its context. The junction differs from germline at one of its ends, possibly a read error. For the second PCR, which ran for about 7 to 12 cycles, a sample-barcoded 5' primer and a J-beta primer mix were used. MiXCR, applied by TCRdb to the 5' RACE reads, yields one record per CDR3 protein. This sample carries over a million distinct CDR3 sequences, over 35% of them seen once, and the ten largest clones take about 20%. This record comes from a study of blood T cells in healthy people across ages. From germline, CDR1 is DFQATT and CDR2 SNEGSKA (reference sequence). The CDR3 length is 15 residues.

This sequence joins TRBV20-1 and TRBJ2-5, with D possibly TRBD2 on 5 matching bases. The receptor's source is a woman aged 55-70 years in good health. Sequenced input: blood. CDR3 sequence (DNA): TGCAGTGCTAGAGATAGGAGGTCCAACCAGGAGACCCAGTACTTC. Translating it yields CSARDRRSNQETQYF.